Presented here are 3 T cell receptor beta chains from one specimen sequenced in a study of human T cells and chemical hapten exposure. The time point denotes: patch test 2, 6 weeks after DPC sensitization. Treatment of the sample: therapeutic diphenylcyclopropenone sensitization with weekly scalp DPC. TCRdb independently ran MiXCR on the RACE reads; one entry per CDR3 protein. This table has about 380,000 distinct CDR3 sequences, about 6% appearing once. Sample: whole blood, taken in connection with sensitization to the hapten diphenylcyclopropenone (DPC). These receptor sequences come from a woman aged 18-29 years with alopecia areata. Some clones in this sample may be carry-over from other donors' samples.

This clonotype was seen repeatedly, ten times or more. The CDR3: CASSSNRGLNSPLHF. CDR3 bases: TGTGCCAGCAGCTCCAACAGGGGGCTGAATTCACCCCTCCACTTT. The rearrangement uses TRBV5-4 and TRBJ1-6; TRBD1 matches 9 bases. Losses at the gene ends were 3 bases for V and 7 bases for J; bases not matched to a gene: 5. Germline V CDR1 and CDR2: SGHNT, YYREEE (reference sequence). The CDR3 has 15 amino acids. Variable domain in full (rest from reference TRBV5-4 and TRBJ1-6): ETGVTQSPTHLIKTRGQQVTLRCSSQSGHNTVSWYQQALGQGPQFIFQYYREEENGRGNFPPRFSGLQFPNYSSELNVNALELDDSALYLCASSSNRGLNSPLHFGNGTRLTVT.

The chain is built from TRBV4-3 and TRBJ2-1; 11 bases line up with TRBD2. Germline trimming cut 3 bases from V and 3 bases from J; bases unmatched to any gene: 1. The CDR3 length is 15 residues. Germline V CDR1 and CDR2: LGHNA, YSLEER. The CDR3 is CASSQTSGDYNEQFF. CDR3 DNA: TGCGCCAGCAGCCAGACTAGCGGGGACTACAATGAGCAGTTCTTC.

V and J are TRBV5-5 and TRBJ2-7; possible D gene TRBD1, 7 bases. Per germline, CDR1 SGHKS and CDR2 YYEKEE (reference sequence). CDR3 length equals 14 residues. V was trimmed by 4 bases and J by 1 base, leaving 12 bases between them. This CDR3 is CASSGGTASYEQYF. In DNA, the CDR3 is TGTGCCAGCAGCGGGGGGACAGCGTCCTACGAGCAGTACTTC. The entire variable domain, with the rest obtained from reference TRBV5-5 and TRBJ2-7, is as follows: DAGVTQSPTHLIKTRGQQVTLRCSPISGHKSVSWYQQVLGQGPQFIFQYYEKEERGRGNFPDRFSARQFPNYSSELNVNALLLGDSALYLCASSGGTASYEQYFGPGTRLTVT.